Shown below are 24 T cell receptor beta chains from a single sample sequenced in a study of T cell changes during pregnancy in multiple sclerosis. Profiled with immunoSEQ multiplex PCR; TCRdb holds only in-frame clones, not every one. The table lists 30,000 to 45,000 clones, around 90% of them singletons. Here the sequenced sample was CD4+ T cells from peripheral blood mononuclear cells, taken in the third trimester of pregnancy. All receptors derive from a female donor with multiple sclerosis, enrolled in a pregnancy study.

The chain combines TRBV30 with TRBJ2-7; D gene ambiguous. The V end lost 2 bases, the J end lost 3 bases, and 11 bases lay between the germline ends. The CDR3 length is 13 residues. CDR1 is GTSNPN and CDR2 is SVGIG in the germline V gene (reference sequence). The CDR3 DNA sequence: TGTGCCTGGAGTAGAGACATCCTCTACGAGCAGTACTTC. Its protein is CAWSRDILYEQYF. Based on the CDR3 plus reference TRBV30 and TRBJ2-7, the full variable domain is SQTIHQWPATLVQPVGSPLSLECTVEGTSNPNLYWYRQAAGRGLQLLFYSVGIGQISSEVPQNLSASRPQDRQFILSSKKLLLSDSGFYLCAWSRDILYEQYFGPGTRLTVT.

CDR3 sequence (DNA): TGTGCCACCATACCGGGACAGGAAATCTACGAGCAGTACTTC. It codes for CATIPGQEIYEQYF. The V gene is TRBV2, the J gene TRBJ2-7; 8 bases are shared with TRBD1. CDR3 length equals 14 residues. Looked up from germline, CDR1 is SNHLY and CDR2 is FYNNEI. Trimming cost V 10 bases and J 3 bases; bases outside gene matches: 11. The entire variable domain, with the rest obtained from reference TRBV2 and TRBJ2-7, is as follows: EPEVTQTPSHQVTQMGQEVILRCVPISNHLYFYWYRQILGQKVEFLVSFYNNEISEKSEIFDDQFSVERPDGSNFTLKIRSTKLEDSAMYFCATIPGQEIYEQYFGPGTRLTVT.

The CDR3 loop reads CASQSGVNTEAFF. DNA for the CDR3: TGTGCCTCCCAAAGCGGGGTGAACACTGAAGCTTTCTTT. This chain connects TRBV19 to TRBJ1-1, with D uncertain. Trimming stripped 11 bases from V and 0 bases from J, with 13 bases between. The CDR3 spans 13 residues. Per germline, CDR1 LNHDA and CDR2 SQIVND (reference sequence).

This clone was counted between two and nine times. For the CDR3, the DNA is TGCGCCAGCAGCTTGGTCCAGGGAGGATATGGCTACACCTTC. Protein: CASSLVQGGYGYTF. The genes are TRBV5-1 and TRBJ1-2; TRBD1 is a possible D gene (5 bases). Germline lookup yields CDR1 SGHRS and CDR2 YFSETQ. Between the trimmed V and J ends, which lost 0 bases and 5 bases, there was a span of 11 bases. The CDR3 spans 14 residues.

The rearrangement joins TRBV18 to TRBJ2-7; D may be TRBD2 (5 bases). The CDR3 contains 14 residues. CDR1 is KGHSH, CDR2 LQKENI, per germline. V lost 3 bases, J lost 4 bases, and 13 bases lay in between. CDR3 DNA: TGTGCCAGCTCACCGATTCGGGATGGATACGAGCAGTACTTC. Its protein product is CASSPIRDGYEQYF. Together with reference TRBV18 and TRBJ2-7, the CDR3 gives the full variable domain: NAGVMQNPRHLVRRRGQEARLRCSPMKGHSHVYWYRQLPEEGLKFMVYLQKENIIDESGMPKERFSAEFPKEGPSILRIQQVVRGDSAAYFCASSPIRDGYEQYFGPGTRLTVT.

The CDR3 region has the DNA TGTGCCAGTAGTACTCTGGCCGGGGGTGCGGAGACCCAGTACTTC. Translated: CASSTLAGGAETQYF. This chain connects TRBV19 to TRBJ2-5; perhaps TRBD2 as D (6 bases). The germline V and J ends were trimmed by 4 bases and 5 bases, with 17 bases remaining between them. Germline V lookup: CDR1 LNHDA, CDR2 SQIVND (reference sequence). This CDR3 is built from 15 residues.

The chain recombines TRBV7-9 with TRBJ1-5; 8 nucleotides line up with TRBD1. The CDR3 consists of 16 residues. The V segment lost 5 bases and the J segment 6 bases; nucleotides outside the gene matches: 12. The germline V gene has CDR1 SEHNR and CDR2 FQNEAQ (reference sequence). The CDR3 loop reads CASSPSGGLFRQPQHF. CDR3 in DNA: TGTGCCAGCAGCCCCTCAGGGGGCCTTTTTCGTCAGCCCCAGCATTTT.

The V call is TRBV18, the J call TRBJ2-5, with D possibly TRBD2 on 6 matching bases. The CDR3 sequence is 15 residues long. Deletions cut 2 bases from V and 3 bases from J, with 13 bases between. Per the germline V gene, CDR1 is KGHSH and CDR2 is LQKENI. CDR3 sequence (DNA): TGTGCCAGCTCACCATTGGAGGGGAGTAAAGAGACCCAGTACTTC. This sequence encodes CASSPLEGSKETQYF.

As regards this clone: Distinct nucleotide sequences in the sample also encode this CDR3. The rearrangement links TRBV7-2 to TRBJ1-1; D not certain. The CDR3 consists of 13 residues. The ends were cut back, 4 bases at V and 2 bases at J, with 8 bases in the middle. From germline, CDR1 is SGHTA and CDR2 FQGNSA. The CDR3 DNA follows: TGTGCCAGCAGCTCCCGGGGAAACACTGAAGCTTTCTTT. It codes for CASSSRGNTEAFF.

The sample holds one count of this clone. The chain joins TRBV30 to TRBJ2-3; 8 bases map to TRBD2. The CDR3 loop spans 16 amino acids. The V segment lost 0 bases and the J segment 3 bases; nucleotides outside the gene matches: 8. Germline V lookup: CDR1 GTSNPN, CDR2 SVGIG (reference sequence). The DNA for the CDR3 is TGTGCCTGGAGTGTATGGGTCCAGCGGGGGACAGATACGCAGTATTTT. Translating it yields CAWSVWVQRGTDTQYF.

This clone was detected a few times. DNA of the CDR3: TGTGCCAGCAGATTAGCGGGAGGGTCGCTCGAGCAGTACTTC. Residues: CASRLAGGSLEQYF. This rearrangement joins TRBV5-4 to TRBJ2-7, with 11 bases lining up with TRBD2. Per germline, CDR1 SGHNT and CDR2 YYREEE (reference sequence). J lost 6 bases, V lost 5 bases, and 7 bases had no gene match. This CDR3 has 14 residues.

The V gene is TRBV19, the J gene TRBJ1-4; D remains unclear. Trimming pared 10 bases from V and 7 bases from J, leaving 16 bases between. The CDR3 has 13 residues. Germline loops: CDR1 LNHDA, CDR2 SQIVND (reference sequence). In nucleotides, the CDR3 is TGTGCCATTTCCCTAGATCGGGGTGAAAAACTGTTTTTT. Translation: CAISLDRGEKLFF.

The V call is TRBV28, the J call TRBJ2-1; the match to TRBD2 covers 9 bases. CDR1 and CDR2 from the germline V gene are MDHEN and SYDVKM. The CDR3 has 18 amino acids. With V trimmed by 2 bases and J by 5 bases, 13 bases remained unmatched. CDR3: CASSLTPWGSGGNNEQFF. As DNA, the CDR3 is TGTGCCAGCAGTTTAACCCCCTGGGGTAGCGGGGGCAACAATGAGCAGTTCTTC. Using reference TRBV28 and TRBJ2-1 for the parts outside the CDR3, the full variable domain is DVKVTQSSRYLVKRTGEKVFLECVQDMDHENMFWYRQDPGLGLRLIYFSYDVKMKEKGDIPEGYSVSREKKERFSLILESASTNQTSMYLCASSLTPWGSGGNNEQFFGPGTRLTVL.

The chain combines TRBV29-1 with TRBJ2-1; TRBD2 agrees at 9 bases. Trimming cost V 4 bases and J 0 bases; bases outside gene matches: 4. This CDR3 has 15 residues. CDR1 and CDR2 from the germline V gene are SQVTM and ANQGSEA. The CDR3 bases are TGCAGCGTTGGGCGGGAGGGCTTCTCCTACAATGAGCAGTTCTTC. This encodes CSVGREGFSYNEQFF.

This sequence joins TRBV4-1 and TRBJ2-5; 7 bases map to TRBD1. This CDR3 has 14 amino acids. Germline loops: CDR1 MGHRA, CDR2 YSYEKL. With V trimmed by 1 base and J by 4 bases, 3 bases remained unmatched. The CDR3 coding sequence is TGCGCCAGCAGCCAAGTGACAGGGCGAGAGACCCAGTACTTC. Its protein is CASSQVTGRETQYF.

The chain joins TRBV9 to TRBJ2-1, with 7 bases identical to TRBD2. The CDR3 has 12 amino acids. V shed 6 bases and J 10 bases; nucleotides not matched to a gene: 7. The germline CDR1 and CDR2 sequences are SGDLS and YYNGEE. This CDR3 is CASKGGSGEQFF. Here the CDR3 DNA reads TGTGCCAGCAAGGGCGGGAGCGGGGAGCAGTTCTTC.

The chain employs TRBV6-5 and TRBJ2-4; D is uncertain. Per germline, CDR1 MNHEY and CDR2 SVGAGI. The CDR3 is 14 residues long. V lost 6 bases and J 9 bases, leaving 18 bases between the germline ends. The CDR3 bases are TGTGCCAGCAGCTCCCTCTCGGCTAGGTTCATTCAGTACTTC. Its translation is CASSSLSARFIQYF.

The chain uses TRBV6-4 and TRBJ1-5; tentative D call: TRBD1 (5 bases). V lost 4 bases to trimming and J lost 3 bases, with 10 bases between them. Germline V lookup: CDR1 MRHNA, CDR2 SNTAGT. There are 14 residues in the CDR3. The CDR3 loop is CASSVTGDNQPQHF. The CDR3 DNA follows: TGTGCCAGCAGTGTTACAGGAGACAATCAGCCCCAGCATTTT.

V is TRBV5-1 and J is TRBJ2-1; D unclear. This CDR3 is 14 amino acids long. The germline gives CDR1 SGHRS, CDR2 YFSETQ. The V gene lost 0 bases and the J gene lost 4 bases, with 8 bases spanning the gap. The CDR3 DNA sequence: TGCGCCAGCAGCTTGGGGGCCGAATACAATGAGCAGTTCTTC. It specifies CASSLGAEYNEQFF.

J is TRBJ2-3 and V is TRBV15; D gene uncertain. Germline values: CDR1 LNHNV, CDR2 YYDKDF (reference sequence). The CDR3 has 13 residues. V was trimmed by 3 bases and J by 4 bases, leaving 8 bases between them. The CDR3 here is CATSRTAPDTQYF. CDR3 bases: TGTGCCACCAGCAGGACTGCCCCAGATACGCAGTATTTT.

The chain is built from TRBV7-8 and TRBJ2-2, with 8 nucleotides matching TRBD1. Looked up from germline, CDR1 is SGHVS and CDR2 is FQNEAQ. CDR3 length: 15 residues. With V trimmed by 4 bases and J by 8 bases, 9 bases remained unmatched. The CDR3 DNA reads TGTGCCAGCAGCTCCGGGACAGGCAGTCTGGGGGAGCTGTTTTTT. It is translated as CASSSGTGSLGELFF.

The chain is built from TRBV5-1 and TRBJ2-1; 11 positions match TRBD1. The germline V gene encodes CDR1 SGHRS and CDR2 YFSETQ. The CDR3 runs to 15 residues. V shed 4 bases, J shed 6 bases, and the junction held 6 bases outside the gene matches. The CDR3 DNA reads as TGCGCCAGCAGCCCGGGGGACAGGGGGATCAATGAGCAGTTCTTC. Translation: CASSPGDRGINEQFF.

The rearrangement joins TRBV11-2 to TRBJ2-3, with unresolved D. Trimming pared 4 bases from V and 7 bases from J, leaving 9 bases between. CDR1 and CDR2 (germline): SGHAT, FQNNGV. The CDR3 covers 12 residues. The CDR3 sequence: CASSSLFHTQYF. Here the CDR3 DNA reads TGTGCCAGCAGCTCATTGTTCCATACGCAGTATTTT.

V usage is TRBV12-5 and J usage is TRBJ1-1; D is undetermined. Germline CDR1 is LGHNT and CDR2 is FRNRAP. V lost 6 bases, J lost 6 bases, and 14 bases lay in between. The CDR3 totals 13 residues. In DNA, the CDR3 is TGTGCTAGTGGCCTATCTTCCGTGGCTGAAGCTTTCTTT. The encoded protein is CASGLSSVAEAFF.